Listed below are T cell receptor beta chains from one sample, sequenced in a study of regulatory T cells in long-lasting Graves disease. Each CDR3 protein gets one entry after TCRdb re-called the multiplex PCR reads with MiXCR. The repertoire holds 450,000 or so distinct CDR3 sequences, with about 20% as singletons. The material sequenced was peripheral blood mononuclear cells (PBMCs), taken when the disease was refractory, from a patient treated with antithyroid drugs. The receptor set was obtained from a female donor with Graves disease. Each CDR3 is given with its conserved first and last residue. D genes are given only for firm matches. Size is omitted from some rows. Given values are once, few, many or a class for expanded clones.

d_call: TRBD1
clone_size: many
v_call: TRBV2
j_call: TRBJ1-5
cdr3_nt: TGTGCCAGCAGTGACAGGGGGCCAGGTCAGCCCCAGCATTTT
cdr3_aa: CASSDRGPGQPQHF

d_call: NA
clone_size: NA
v_call: TRBV29-1
j_call: TRBJ2-7
cdr3_nt: TGCAGCGTTGAAGTCTCGCTCACCCACGCTTGGAGGCCCTACGAGCAGTACTTC
cdr3_aa: CSVEVSLTHAWRPYEQYF

d_call: NA
clone_size: many
v_call: TRBV6-2/TRBV6-3
j_call: TRBJ1-2
cdr3_nt: TGTGCCAGCAGCACGACAGTATCTAGTCGTGGCTACACCTTC
cdr3_aa: CASSTTVSSRGYTF

d_call: NA
clone_size: NA
v_call: TRBV9
j_call: TRBJ2-5
cdr3_nt: TGTGCCAGCAGCGTAGTCGGCCCTGGAGGAGAGACCCAGTACTTC
cdr3_aa: CASSVVGPGGETQYF

d_call: NA
clone_size: many
v_call: TRBV12-3/TRBV12-4
j_call: TRBJ1-5
cdr3_nt: TGTGCCAGCAGTTTATCCGGGACTAGCAATCAGCCCCAGCATTTT
cdr3_aa: CASSLSGTSNQPQHF

d_call: TRBD2
clone_size: NA
v_call: TRBV20-1
j_call: TRBJ2-7
cdr3_nt: TGCAGTGCCAGAGGCATCGGGACTAGCAGCAATCTCTACGAGCAGTACTTC
cdr3_aa: CSARGIGTSSNLYEQYF

d_call: NA
clone_size: NA
v_call: TRBV20-1
j_call: TRBJ1-5
cdr3_nt: TGCAGTGCTGTGGACAGAAATCAGCCCCAGCATTTT
cdr3_aa: CSAVDRNQPQHF

d_call: NA
clone_size: many
v_call: TRBV7-3
j_call: TRBJ2-5
cdr3_nt: TGTGCCAGCAGCCTCAGGAGCCCAGAGACCCAGTACTTC
cdr3_aa: CASSLRSPETQYF

d_call: NA
clone_size: many
v_call: TRBV11-2
j_call: TRBJ2-1
cdr3_nt: TGTGCCAGCAGCTTAGATCGGGCTAACAATGAGCAGTTCTTC
cdr3_aa: CASSLDRANNEQFF

d_call: NA
clone_size: few
v_call: TRBV7-9
j_call: TRBJ2-5
cdr3_nt: TGTGCCAGCAGCAAACAGGGTACACAAGAGACCCAGTACTTC
cdr3_aa: CASSKQGTQETQYF

d_call: NA
clone_size: few
v_call: TRBV6-1
j_call: TRBJ2-7
cdr3_nt: TGTGCCAGCAGGCCGGCGACTCGCTACTACTACGAGCAGTACTTC
cdr3_aa: CASRPATRYYYEQYF

d_call: TRBD2
clone_size: many
v_call: TRBV12-3/TRBV12-4
j_call: TRBJ2-5
cdr3_nt: TGTGCCAGCGGGGGGGGAACCGGTAGCGCGACCCAGTACTTC
cdr3_aa: CASGGGTGSATQYF

d_call: NA
clone_size: NA
v_call: TRBV6-1
j_call: TRBJ2-7
cdr3_nt: TGTGCCAGCAGTCATACACAGCTCTACGAGCAGTACTTC
cdr3_aa: CASSHTQLYEQYF

d_call: NA
clone_size: NA
v_call: TRBV30
j_call: TRBJ2-1
cdr3_nt: TGTGCCTGGAGCGGAGGGGGTGAGCAGTTCTTC
cdr3_aa: CAWSGGGEQFF

d_call: NA
clone_size: few
v_call: TRBV20-1
j_call: TRBJ1-5
cdr3_nt: TGCAGTGTTGGGGATTACAATCAGCCCCAGCATTTT
cdr3_aa: CSVGDYNQPQHF

d_call: TRBD1
clone_size: many
v_call: TRBV20-1
j_call: TRBJ1-2
cdr3_nt: TGCAGTGCTAGAGTTCAGCAGGGGGCGTATGGCTACACCTTC
cdr3_aa: CSARVQQGAYGYTF

d_call: NA
clone_size: NA
v_call: TRBV20-1
j_call: TRBJ1-1
cdr3_nt: TGCAGTGCGGAACAGACTACGAACACTGAAGCTTTCTTT
cdr3_aa: CSAEQTTNTEAFF

d_call: TRBD1
clone_size: few
v_call: TRBV19
j_call: TRBJ1-2
cdr3_nt: TGTGCCAGTAGCGCCGGGACAGCATTTGGCTACACCTTC
cdr3_aa: CASSAGTAFGYTF

d_call: NA
clone_size: many
v_call: TRBV6-5
j_call: TRBJ2-5
cdr3_nt: TGTGCCAGCAGTTACTCAGGGGGGGGCCAAGAGACCCAGTACTTC
cdr3_aa: CASSYSGGGQETQYF

d_call: NA
clone_size: many
v_call: TRBV6-2/TRBV6-3
j_call: TRBJ2-7
cdr3_nt: TGTGCCAGCAGTTACTCCGGACCCAACGAGCAGTACTTC
cdr3_aa: CASSYSGPNEQYF

d_call: NA
clone_size: few
v_call: TRBV5-1
j_call: TRBJ2-7
cdr3_nt: TGCGCCAGCAGCAGGGAGAACTCCTACGAGCAGTACTTC
cdr3_aa: CASSRENSYEQYF

d_call: TRBD2
clone_size: few
v_call: TRBV27
j_call: TRBJ2-7
cdr3_nt: TGTGCCAGCAGTTTCGCTAGCGGGACTACCTACGAGCAGTACTTC
cdr3_aa: CASSFASGTTYEQYF

d_call: NA
clone_size: few
v_call: TRBV19
j_call: TRBJ2-1
cdr3_nt: TGTGCCAGTGTACAGGTCGGGTCGAGCTCCTACAATGAGCAGTTCTTC
cdr3_aa: CASVQVGSSSYNEQFF

d_call: NA
clone_size: many
v_call: TRBV12-3/TRBV12-4
j_call: TRBJ2-5
cdr3_nt: TGTGCCAGCAGTTTTTTTCGCGGCTTAGAAGAGACCCAGTACTTC
cdr3_aa: CASSFFRGLEETQYF

d_call: NA
clone_size: few
v_call: TRBV30
j_call: TRBJ1-1
cdr3_nt: TGTGCCTGCCAGGGACAACTGAACACTGAAGCTTTCTTT
cdr3_aa: CACQGQLNTEAFF

d_call: NA
clone_size: many
v_call: TRBV11-3
j_call: TRBJ2-2
cdr3_nt: TGTGCCAGCAGCCATCCCACCGGGGAGCTGTTTTTT
cdr3_aa: CASSHPTGELFF

d_call: NA
clone_size: many
v_call: TRBV12-3/TRBV12-4
j_call: TRBJ1-2
cdr3_nt: TGTGCCAGCAGTTTTGGACTAAGCTACACCTTC
cdr3_aa: CASSFGLSYTF

d_call: NA
clone_size: many
v_call: TRBV7-9
j_call: TRBJ1-2
cdr3_nt: TGTGCCAGCAGCTTCCCTGCAGTCAACTATGGCTACACCTTC
cdr3_aa: CASSFPAVNYGYTF

d_call: NA
clone_size: NA
v_call: TRBV6-1
j_call: TRBJ2-5
cdr3_nt: TGTGCCAGCACCGGGGGAGGGGGGGAGACCCAGTACTTC
cdr3_aa: CASTGGGGETQYF

d_call: NA
clone_size: NA
v_call: TRBV6-4
j_call: TRBJ1-5
cdr3_nt: TGTGCCAGCAGTTTTATGCGCGGGGGGAGGCAGCCCCAGCATTTT
cdr3_aa: CASSFMRGGRQPQHF

d_call: TRBD1
clone_size: many
v_call: TRBV28
j_call: TRBJ2-7
cdr3_nt: TGTGCCAGCAGTCTCGGCAGGGGGCTAATCGAGCAGTACTTC
cdr3_aa: CASSLGRGLIEQYF

d_call: TRBD1
clone_size: few
v_call: TRBV9
j_call: TRBJ2-7
cdr3_nt: TGTGCCAGCAGCGGCCACGGGACAGGAACCTACGAGCAGTACTTC
cdr3_aa: CASSGHGTGTYEQYF

d_call: NA
clone_size: NA
v_call: TRBV11-1
j_call: TRBJ2-7
cdr3_nt: TGTGCCAGCAGCCAAGAGAGTAGAAGCGCCCACGAGCAGTACTTC
cdr3_aa: CASSQESRSAHEQYF

d_call: NA
clone_size: NA
v_call: TRBV6-2/TRBV6-3
j_call: TRBJ2-1
cdr3_nt: TGTGCCAGCAGTTATCGGAGCTCCTACAATGAGCAGTTCTTC
cdr3_aa: CASSYRSSYNEQFF

d_call: NA
clone_size: many
v_call: TRBV7-8
j_call: TRBJ2-7
cdr3_nt: TGTGCCAGCAGCACCGCCAGGGTGGGAGCGGATGAGCAGTACTTC
cdr3_aa: CASSTARVGADEQYF